These 21 T cell receptor beta chains came from one sample sequenced in a study of blood T cells in healthy people across ages (dated by TCRdb to about 2015). Library creation used 5' RACE. Sequencing was carried out with an Illumina HiSeq 2500. The second PCR ran for about 7 to 11 cycles and used a J-beta primer mix along with a sample-barcoded 5' primer. TCRdb's own reprocessing of the public reads used fastp at Q25 and MiXCR and kept productive beta chains. A single entry per CDR3 protein holds the most common genes and DNA from its merged rows. The sample yields under 2,000,000 distinct CDR3 sequences; 40% to 55% were counted once. The biggest ten clones account for 2.1% of the sample. Input material: blood. These receptors originate from a woman aged 40 to 50 in good health.

This clonotype was picked up a small number of times. J is TRBJ2-5 and V is TRBV20-1; D is unclear. Per the germline V gene, CDR1 is DFQATT and CDR2 is SNEGSKA (reference sequence). V gave up 6 bases and J gave up 4 bases, with 12 bases separating them. This CDR3 region has 12 residues. CDR3 nucleotide sequence: TGCAGTGCGGACCCAGGCTTAGAGACCCAGTACTTC. As protein: CSADPGLETQYF.

The chain uses TRBV4-3 and TRBJ2-5; perhaps TRBD1 as D (6 bases). The J call is uncertain, as TRBJ2-7 better fits the DNA end. Germline CDR1 is LGHNA and CDR2 is YSLEER. The CDR3 covers 14 residues. CDR3 sequence: CASSQGSTGNEQYF. DNA of the CDR3: TGCGCCAGCAGCCAAGGGAGTACAGGGAACGAGCAGTACTTC.

This clonotype has a single count. The rearrangement links TRBV24-1 to TRBJ2-1; D remains ambiguous. The V end lost 5 bases, the J end lost 6 bases, and 4 bases lay between the germline ends. CDR3 length: 11 amino acids. CDR1 is KGHDR, CDR2 SFDVKD, per germline. The CDR3 here is CATSGINEQFF. CDR3 nucleotides: TGTGCCACCAGTGGCATCAATGAGCAGTTCTTC.

This rearrangement joins TRBV14 to TRBJ2-3; D perhaps matches TRBD1 (6 bases). Germline V gene data show CDR1 as SGHDN and CDR2 as FVKESK. Trimming took 1 base from V and 5 from J, leaving 22 bases between them. The CDR3 runs 18 residues. CDR3 sequence (DNA): TGTGCCAGCAGCCAAGTGCAGGGGTCAAGGAAGAGTCAAGATACGCAGTATTTT. Residues: CASSQVQGSRKSQDTQYF.

This clonotype was found a few times. The chain is built from TRBV7-2 and TRBJ2-7, with 7 bases identical to TRBD1. Germline V gives CDR1 SGHTA, CDR2 FQGNSA. V lost 1 base, J lost 3 bases, and 9 bases stayed unmatched. The CDR3 extends over 16 amino acids. CDR3 DNA sequence: TGTGCCAGCAGCTTAGAGGGGACAGAGTTGGGCTACGAGCAGTACTTC. Its translation: CASSLEGTELGYEQYF.

This clonotype was observed a handful of times. A much larger clone lies a single base off, so this may be a read error. The V call is TRBV6-2 or TRBV6-3, the J call TRBJ2-6; TRBD1 matches at 7 bases. The length of the CDR3 is 15 residues. Germline assignment: CDR1 MNHEY and CDR2 SVGEGT. The V and J ends lost 7 bases and 0 bases, in that order; junction bases with no gene match: 3. The CDR3 region is CASIPGGSGANVLTF. In DNA, the CDR3 is TGTGCCAGCATCCCAGGGGGCTCTGGGGCCAACGTCCTGACTTTC.

The V gene is TRBV29-1, the J gene TRBJ2-1; 9 nucleotides line up with TRBD2. CDR3 length: 14 residues. Germline loops: CDR1 SQVTM, CDR2 ANQGSEA. V shed 6 bases and J 6 bases; nucleotides not matched to a gene: 9. Here the CDR3 reads CSVRVVAGANEQFF. CDR3 DNA: TGCAGCGTGCGAGTCGTAGCGGGGGCCAATGAGCAGTTCTTC.

The chain has TRBV6-5 and TRBJ1-2; 7 bases are a match to TRBD1. The CDR3 runs to 15 residues. CDR1 and CDR2 from the germline V gene are MNHEY and SVGAGI. V was pared by 3 bases and J by 4 bases, with 8 bases of the junction left unmatched. This CDR3 is CASSYLTGSFYGYTF. The CDR3 DNA follows: TGTGCCAGCAGTTATTTGACAGGGAGTTTCTATGGCTACACCTTC.

This clonotype was recorded once. The genes are TRBV6-5 and TRBJ2-5; 8 bases are shared with TRBD2. The V and J ends lost 6 bases and 11 bases, in that order; junction bases with no gene match: 17. This CDR3 has 15 residues. Germline V gives CDR1 MNHEY, CDR2 SVGAGI. The DNA of the CDR3 is TGTGCCAGCAGCTCCTCTGGACTAGCCGGGGATGAGCAGTACTTC. The encoded protein is CASSSSGLAGDEQYF.

This clonotype has just a few counts. This chain connects TRBV27 to TRBJ2-3; TRBD2 aligns across 9 bases. Trimming removed 7 bases from V and 1 base from J; junction bases left unmatched: 9. The length of the CDR3 is 16 residues. In germline, CDR1 is MNHEY, CDR2 SMNVEV (reference sequence). CDR3: CASIPPGGGGTDTQYF. In DNA, the CDR3 is TGTGCCAGCATTCCCCCGGGCGGGGGGGGCACAGATACGCAGTATTTT.

CDR3 sequence (DNA): TGCGCCAGCAGCCAGGACTGGGCCCAGGGGCCCGTCCAAGAGACCCAGTACTTC. It translates to CASSQDWAQGPVQETQYF. The chain carries TRBV4-3 and TRBJ2-5, with a tentative D call TRBD1 (6 bases). The ends were cut back, 3 bases at V and 1 base at J, with 21 bases in the middle. Germline loops: CDR1 LGHNA, CDR2 YSLEER. The CDR3 length is 18 residues.

This sequence joins TRBV11-2 and TRBJ2-1, with 8 bases lining up with TRBD2. V gave up 6 bases and J gave up 0 bases; unmatched junction bases: 13. Per germline, CDR1 SGHAT and CDR2 FQNNGV. This CDR3 comprises 18 residues. CDR3 nucleotides: TGTGCCAGCAGAAATGCGGGGGGCGTCGGGGGCTCCTACAATGAGCAGTTCTTC. Its protein product is CASRNAGGVGGSYNEQFF.

A few counts support this clonotype. The chain recombines TRBV20-1 with TRBJ2-5; 9 nucleotides align to TRBD2. This CDR3 spans 16 amino acids. Trimming cost V 7 bases and J 0 bases; bases outside gene matches: 12. In germline, CDR1 is DFQATT, CDR2 SNEGSKA (reference sequence). CDR3 sequence (DNA): TGCAGTGTACAGCCTAGGACTAGCGAGTACCAAGAGACCCAGTACTTC. It translates to CSVQPRTSEYQETQYF.

V usage is TRBV6-2 or TRBV6-3 and J usage is TRBJ2-5; D is uncertain. V lost 2 bases and J 0 bases, leaving 13 bases between the germline ends. The CDR3 totals 16 residues. Germline V gene lookup returns CDR1 MNHEY and CDR2 SVGEGT. The CDR3, as DNA: TGTGCCAGCAGTTACCAGGCAGGATCGTACCAAGAGACCCAGTACTTC. The encoded protein is CASSYQAGSYQETQYF.

The rearrangement links TRBV24-1 to TRBJ2-3; 12 bases map to TRBD2. The CDR3 loop spans 14 amino acids. From germline, CDR1 is KGHDR and CDR2 SFDVKD. After removal of 9 bases from V and 9 bases from J, the junction contained 9 bases not matched to a gene. CDR3 loop: CATRRTSGDPTQYF. CDR3 in DNA: TGTGCCACCCGGAGGACTAGCGGGGACCCGACGCAGTATTTT.

The rearrangement links TRBV29-1 to TRBJ2-7; weak D call: TRBD1 (5 bases). Germline CDR1 SQVTM, CDR2 ANQGSEA. CDR3 length equals 14 residues. V gave up 6 bases and J gave up 2 bases, with 17 bases separating them. The CDR3 is CSVKTQGVAYEQYF. CDR3 DNA: TGCAGCGTCAAGACACAAGGGGTTGCCTACGAGCAGTACTTC.

The chain has TRBV7-3 and TRBJ2-5; a possible D gene is TRBD1 (5 bases). The CDR3 contains 15 residues. Trimming cost V 1 base and J 0 bases, with 9 bases left between them. The germline CDR1 and CDR2 sequences are SGHTA and FQGTGA. The CDR3 nucleotides read TGTGCCAGCAGCTTAAAAGGGGTATACCAAGAGACCCAGTACTTC. It is translated as CASSLKGVYQETQYF.

As DNA, the CDR3 is TGCAGCGTTGGGGACAACAATGAGCAGTACTTC. Its protein product is CSVGDNNEQYF. The chain joins TRBV29-1 to TRBJ2-7, with D perhaps matching TRBD1 (6 bases). Germline V gene lookup returns CDR1 SQVTM and CDR2 ANQGSEA. Between the trimmed V and J ends, which lost 4 bases and 7 bases, there was a span of 11 bases. This CDR3 is built from 11 residues.

This clonotype was seen only once. V usage is TRBV20-1 and J usage is TRBJ2-5; D might be TRBD2 (5 bases). The last part of the DNA fits TRBJ2-7 better; the J call may be wrong. The V gene's germline CDR1 is DFQATT and CDR2 SNEGSKA (reference sequence). The CDR3 covers 14 residues. CDR3 protein: CSARVAGMMDEQYF. The CDR3 coding sequence is TGCAGTGCTAGAGTCGCCGGGATGATGGACGAGCAGTACTTC.

This clonotype was observed a handful of times. The genes are TRBV20-1 and TRBJ2-4; TRBD1 matches at 7 bases. Germline V gene data show CDR1 as DFQATT and CDR2 as SNEGSKA (reference sequence). V shed 6 bases and J 8 bases; nucleotides not matched to a gene: 7. The CDR3 spans 12 residues. CDR3 sequence reads: CSAPQGSDIQYF. The DNA for the CDR3 is TGCAGTGCCCCACAGGGGTCGGACATTCAGTACTTC.

CDR3 protein: CASSWGTSELGEKLFF. CDR3 sequence (DNA): TGTGCCAGCAGTTGGGGGACATCCGAATTGGGGGAAAAACTGTTTTTT. The J gene is TRBJ1-4, the V gene TRBV28; perhaps TRBD1 as D (6 bases). This CDR3 region has 16 residues. The V end was cut by 4 bases, the J end by 8 bases, with 20 bases between. The germline V gene encodes CDR1 MDHEN and CDR2 SYDVKM.